This passage covers 24 T cell receptor beta chains from one sample sequenced in a study of immune evolution from preneoplasia to lung adenocarcinoma. Measured with immunoSEQ multiplex PCR; TCRdb has only the in-frame clones, and not every one. Of around 4,000 clones in the sample, about 90% were seen once. Sequencing was carried out using FFPE minimally invasive lung adenocarcinoma tissue. The receptor set was obtained from an older donor with lung adenocarcinoma.

V is TRBV6-6 and J is TRBJ1-5; the D is unclear. CDR3 length: 13 residues. V shed 6 bases and J shed 4 bases, with 10 bases lying between them. Germline V gene sequence: CDR1 MNHNY, CDR2 SVGAGI (reference sequence). CDR3 nucleotide sequence: TGTGCCAGCAGGACCCTTTGGAATCAGCCCCAGCATTTT. It is translated as CASRTLWNQPQHF.

The gene calls are TRBV6-6 and TRBJ2-3; D is uncertain. The V end was cut by 4 bases, the J end by 0 bases, with 8 bases between. Germline V gene sequence: CDR1 MNHNY, CDR2 SVGAGI (reference sequence). This CDR3 is built from 14 residues. CDR3 bases: TGTGCCAGCAGTTTCCCGGGCAGCACAGATACGCAGTATTTT. This gives the protein CASSFPGSTDTQYF.

The CDR3 DNA reads TGCGCCAGCTCGCAGGGAGAAGGAAACACCATATATTTT. The encoded protein is CASSQGEGNTIYF. The chain combines TRBV5-1 with TRBJ1-3, with D perhaps matching TRBD1 (5 bases). This CDR3 region has 13 residues. The V end was cut by 7 bases, the J end by 4 bases, with 12 bases between. The germline CDR1 and CDR2 sequences are SGHRS and YFSETQ.

The V and J genes are TRBV6-1 and TRBJ1-5; D not certain. V was shortened by 8 bases and J by 3 bases, with 17 bases between the two germline ends. Germline-derived CDR1 and CDR2 are MNHNS and SASEGT. The CDR3 extends over 15 amino acids. The CDR3: CASAGRRGFNQPQHF. The CDR3 coding sequence is TGTGCCAGCGCGGGGAGACGTGGGTTCAATCAGCCCCAGCATTTT.

This clone occurred once. The rearrangement joins TRBV6-5 to TRBJ1-4, with 7 bases identical to TRBD1. This CDR3 is built from 15 residues. V was pared by 0 bases and J by 4 bases, with 2 bases of the junction left unmatched. CDR1 is MNHEY and CDR2 is SVGAGI in the germline V gene. CDR3 protein: CASSYSGTVNEKLFF. The DNA for the CDR3 is TGTGCCAGCAGTTACTCAGGGACAGTTAATGAAAAACTGTTTTTT.

The V gene is TRBV27, the J gene TRBJ2-1; possible D gene TRBD2, 5 bases. CDR3 length: 15 amino acids. Germline V gene sequence: CDR1 MNHEY, CDR2 SMNVEV (reference sequence). Trimming took 3 bases from V and 9 from J, leaving 18 bases between them. CDR3 protein: CASSFHPIGVGEQFF. The CDR3 coding sequence is TGTGCCAGCAGTTTTCATCCCATCGGGGTCGGTGAGCAGTTCTTC.

This clone was detected once. This rearrangement joins TRBV5-6 to TRBJ2-7; no reliable D call. V was cut by 0 bases and J by 6 bases, with 10 bases left in between. This CDR3 has 13 residues. Germline lookup yields CDR1 SGHDT and CDR2 YYEEEE. CDR3 in DNA: TGTGCCAGCAGCTTGGGCCAGGTGGGCGAGCAGTACTTC. It codes for CASSLGQVGEQYF.

This sequence joins TRBV25-1 and TRBJ2-5; no clear D. The CDR3 runs to 13 residues. The V and J ends lost 8 bases and 5 bases respectively, with 15 bases between them. Germline V CDR1 and CDR2: MGHDK, SYGVNS. The CDR3 spells CASEFWGEETQYF. CDR3 sequence (DNA): TGTGCCAGCGAATTTTGGGGTGAGGAGACCCAGTACTTC.

J is TRBJ2-3 and V is TRBV29-1; 7 positions match TRBD2. The CDR3 loop spans 13 amino acids. Germline V gene lookup returns CDR1 SQVTM and CDR2 ANQGSEA. The J segment lost 6 bases and the V segment lost 4 bases, leaving 7 bases of the junction unmatched. In DNA, the CDR3 is TGCAGCGTTGGGGTCCGGGGGGAGGATACGCAGTATTTT. Protein product: CSVGVRGEDTQYF.

This chain joins TRBV7-9 and TRBJ2-7, with D unresolved. The germline V gene encodes CDR1 SEHNR and CDR2 FQNEAQ (reference sequence). The CDR3 length is 13 residues. V lost 3 bases to trimming and J lost 4 bases, with 10 bases between them. The CDR3 DNA follows: TGTGCCAGCAGCTTTGGCAGCCATTACGAGCAGTACTTC. Its protein product is CASSFGSHYEQYF.

This clone has only one observation. The chain has TRBV18 and TRBJ2-5; tentatively, D is TRBD1 or TRBD2 (7 bases each). This CDR3 has 13 amino acids. Germline V gene sequence: CDR1 KGHSH, CDR2 LQKENI. V lost 8 bases and J lost 5, with 15 bases in between. CDR3 in amino acids: CASPRGGLETQYF. As DNA, the CDR3 is TGTGCCAGCCCCAGGGGGGGGCTTGAGACCCAGTACTTC.

To note about this clone: The junction departs from germline at one end; a sequencing error may be responsible. J is TRBJ2-7 and V is TRBV5-1, with no clear D. Germline V gene lookup returns CDR1 SGHRS and CDR2 YFSETQ. The CDR3 contains 13 residues. The CDR3 loop reads CASSLAQNYEQYF. The CDR3 nucleotides read TGCGCCAGCAGTTTGGCCCAAAACTACGAGCAGTACTTC.

V and J are TRBV27 and TRBJ2-1; 10 bases line up with TRBD2. The germline V gene has CDR1 MNHEY and CDR2 SMNVEV (reference sequence). The trim removed 6 bases at V and 8 bases at J, leaving 13 bases unmatched. The CDR3 runs 16 residues. Here the CDR3 reads CASRSGRAFHFDEQFF. CDR3 in DNA: TGTGCCAGCAGGAGCGGGAGGGCCTTTCATTTTGATGAGCAGTTCTTC.

This chain links TRBV18 with TRBJ2-1; 10 nucleotides agree with TRBD2. The length of the CDR3 is 17 residues. Trimming removed 2 bases from V and 4 bases from J; junction bases left unmatched: 8. Germline values: CDR1 KGHSH, CDR2 LQKENI. CDR3 nucleotides: TGTGCCAGCTCACCAAAGGGTCCTAGCGGGAGTTACAATGAGCAGTTCTTC. It yields the protein CASSPKGPSGSYNEQFF. Filled out from reference TRBV18 and TRBJ2-1, the complete variable domain reads NAGVMQNPRHLVRRRGQEARLRCSPMKGHSHVYWYRQLPEEGLKFMVYLQKENIIDESGMPKERFSAEFPKEGPSILRIQQVVRGDSAAYFCASSPKGPSGSYNEQFFGPGTRLTVL.

The chain joins TRBV10-1 to TRBJ2-3, with 10 bases fitting TRBD1. The CDR3 has 13 amino acids. V trimming: 8 bases; J trimming: 1 base; junction bases outside the gene matches: 0. The germline gives CDR1 WNHNN, CDR2 SYGVQD (reference sequence). CDR3 sequence (DNA): TGCGCCAGCGGACAGGGGGGCACAGATACGCAGTATTTT. Amino acid sequence: CASGQGGTDTQYF.

This chain links TRBV6-1 with TRBJ1-4, with D hard to call. With 6 bases removed from V and 5 bases from J, the gap between germline ends came to 10 bases. Germline lookup yields CDR1 MNHNS and CDR2 SASEGT. This CDR3 region has 13 residues. The CDR3 region is CASSTRENEKLFF. The CDR3, as DNA: TGTGCCAGCAGCACAAGGGAGAATGAAAAACTGTTTTTT.

With respect to this clone: The junction does not match germline at one end; this may be a read error. The rearrangement uses TRBV4-3 and TRBJ1-4; 7 nucleotides agree with TRBD1. Germline CDR1 is LGHNA and CDR2 is YSLEER. The CDR3 length is 12 residues. CDR3 sequence: CASRDRTGKTVF. CDR3 sequence (DNA): TGCGCCAGCAGGGACAGGACGGGAAAAACTGTTTTT.

This sequence joins TRBV9 and TRBJ2-7; D gene ambiguous. V lost 4 bases, J lost 6 bases, and 11 bases lay in between. The V gene's germline CDR1 is SGDLS and CDR2 YYNGEE. This CDR3 spans 12 amino acids. CDR3 nucleotides: TGTGCCAGCAGCTTTTACGGGTCCGAGCAGTACTTC. Translated, it gives CASSFYGSEQYF.

The chain is built from TRBV5-1 and TRBJ2-3; the match to TRBD2 covers 14 bases. Trimming cost V 3 bases and J 1 base; bases outside gene matches: 7. The CDR3 covers 18 residues. CDR1 is SGHRS, CDR2 YFSETQ, per germline. Here the CDR3 DNA reads TGCGCCAGCAGCTCCGGACTAGCGGGAGGAGGAGGCACAGATACGCAGTATTTT. Translating gives CASSSGLAGGGGTDTQYF.

The V gene is TRBV7-3, the J gene TRBJ1-1; tentative D call: TRBD1 (5 bases). The length of the CDR3 is 13 residues. The germline CDR1 and CDR2 sequences are SGHTA and FQGTGA. Trimming pared 2 bases from V and 4 bases from J, leaving 8 bases between. The CDR3 sequence is CASSLGGRTEAFF. Here the CDR3 DNA reads TGTGCCAGCAGCTTAGGGGGACGCACTGAAGCTTTCTTT.

The J gene is TRBJ2-5, the V gene TRBV15, with TRBD1 matching 9 bases. The CDR3 contains 13 residues. Trimming at V came to 3 bases and at J to 5 bases, leaving 1 base not matched to a gene. Per germline, CDR1 LNHNV and CDR2 YYDKDF (reference sequence). The CDR3 is CATSRGTGETQYF. The CDR3 DNA follows: TGTGCCACCAGCAGGGGGACAGGGGAGACCCAGTACTTC.

This chain joins TRBV9 and TRBJ2-3; maybe TRBD2 (6 bases). The V gene lost 6 bases and the J gene lost 6 bases, with 14 bases spanning the gap. CDR1 and CDR2 (germline): SGDLS, YYNGEE. The CDR3 loop spans 13 amino acids. CDR3 sequence: CASNPGVGDTQYF. CDR3 in DNA: TGTGCCAGCAACCCGGGGGTCGGGGATACGCAGTATTTT.

The chain has TRBV6-4 and TRBJ2-1, with a tentative D call TRBD1 (5 bases). This CDR3 comprises 14 residues. Germline V gives CDR1 MRHNA, CDR2 SNTAGT. With 6 bases removed from V and 7 bases from J, the gap between germline ends came to 16 bases. This CDR3 reads CASSPGQGRNEQFF. The CDR3 region has the DNA TGTGCCAGCAGCCCCGGGCAGGGCCGGAATGAGCAGTTCTTC.

The chain employs TRBV6-1 and TRBJ1-2; no clear D gene. The CDR3 totals 11 residues. V was shortened by 2 bases and J by 12 bases, with 10 bases between the two germline ends. Germline lookup yields CDR1 MNHNS and CDR2 SASEGT. CDR3 in amino acids: CASSESEGDTF. In nucleotides, the CDR3 is TGTGCCAGCAGTGAATCGGAGGGCGACACCTTC.